This T cell receptor (beta chain) was documented in a study of T cells in Graves' hyperthyroidism and ophthalmopathy (dated by TCRdb to the late 2010s). Study-wide context: Peripheral blood was sampled at the time of initial diagnosis, prior to any treatment. TCR V-J signatures able to tell the groups apart were searched for in a discovery cohort of 100 or so patients, of whom over 40 had Graves' ophthalmopathy and around 56 had stable Graves' hyperthyroidism. TCR Vbeta CDR3 sequencing of 120 to 150 peripheral blood samples (fewer than 45 ophthalmopathy, some 75 hyperthyroidism and 17 progressor patients) is reported in the paper. In about 6 Graves' hyperthyroidism patients, the study also compared T-cell repertoires from thyroid tissue with T-cell repertoires from blood. An independent validation cohort of around 19 hyperthyroidism patients and approximately 16 patients who later progressed to ophthalmopathy tested prospective prediction of ophthalmopathy. Once sampling was done, hyperthyroidism patients were given methimazole at a starting dose of 30 mg daily, whereas ophthalmopathy patients were given high-dose intravenous methylprednisolone. The 75 to 100 discovery patients were randomly divided into training and test sets at a 7:3 ratio. Paper-wide results and their limitations: A model built on a 13 V-J signature distinguished ophthalmopathy from stable hyperthyroidism, reaching 87.88% sensitivity and about 81% specificity in cross-validation and 80%/75% in testing. Most expanded thyroid clonotypes (frequency above 0.001) were also detected in blood, a finding suggesting that blood repertoires may reflect thyroid immune responses. In validation, the model predicted progression to ophthalmopathy with just under 71% sensitivity and 72% to 85% specificity, a median of about six months before onset. No statistical method was used to set the sample size in advance, and investigators knew the group allocation.

Ophthalmopathy patients had moderately to severely active disease, with a Clinical Activity Score of 3 or more, a NOSPECS grade of 4 or more, and a disease duration of less than 3 months. The study excluded patients with uncontrolled infections, other autoimmune diseases, pregnancy or lactation. Diagnoses were established on the basis of clinical symptoms, serum thyroxine and TRAb, thyroid ultrasound, and orbital computed tomography. PBMCs were separated from roughly 10 ml of fresh peripheral blood using Ficoll-Paque density gradient centrifugation. Total RNA was extracted with Trizol reagent, and quality was checked on an Agilent 2100 Bioanalyzer. The CDR3 contains 15 residues, cysteine and phenylalanine counted. Only the CDR3 DNA stays, 45 bases, in frame from base 1. Via the germline V gene (reference sequence), CDR1 is SSHAT and CDR2 FNYEAQ. This clonotype was recorded at least ten times. Its antigen remains undetermined. A junction boundary mismatches the germline segment, possibly from a read error.

Amplification of TCR beta CDR3 regions was carried out from RNA transcripts. For the first round of RT-PCR on the TCR CDR3, the HTBI primer set was used together with the Qiagen OneStep RT-PCR kit. A second multiplex PCR round built the libraries, followed by size selection and purification. Paired-end sequencing of the libraries was performed with 100 bp reads on an Illumina HiSeq2000. The published analysis was carried out like this. Raw data were processed with SOAPnuke, discarding reads with adapters, uncalled bases, mean Phred below 15, or no exact constant-primer or identifier match. High-quality paired reads were merged with COPE v1.2.5, and unique nucleotide sequences were defined as clonotypes. MiTCR v1.1 was used to align clonotypes to the IMGT TRBV, TRBD and TRBJ reference segments. Analysis was restricted to V-J combinations with a frequency above 0.0001, which covered 99.2% of repertoires. A TCS score was defined as the ratio of F50 (clonal expansion) to E x V (chaos), with BLOSUM62-based TCRdist applied between CDR3 peptides within each V-J. Welch's t-statistics and random forest reduced around 510 V-J features to 13, which were used in a naive Bayes classifier (R e1071). Clones were called with MiXCR by TCRdb after fastp trimmed the public reads at Q25, and only in-frame beta chains were retained. Here each entry gathers all rows of one CDR3 protein and keeps the most common genes and DNA. None of the V and J calls come from the authors' own analysis; TCRdb made them. The sample profile shows roughly 530,000 distinct CDR3 sequences; 17% of them were found once. The ten largest account for 17% of the sample.

This chain is built from TRBV7-7 and TRBJ2-5; the D gene is perhaps TRBD1 or TRBD2, as each covers 5 bases. Material: blood. This sequence originates from a woman aged 18 to 35 with Graves' ophthalmopathy. The DNA sequence follows: TGTGCTAGCAGCCCCCTTATCCGGGACGGGGAGACCCAGTACTTC. It specifies CASSPLIRDGETQYF.